This entry is about one TCR beta chain. The data were taken from a study of T cells in tumors after PD-1 blockade. The data were produced by immunoSEQ multiplex PCR, yet TCRdb's version contains in-frame clones alone and is incomplete. The sample has fewer than 25,000 clones; nearly 85% are singletons. The specimen comprised PBMCs, sampled after anti-PD-1 treatment. This sequence originates from a human donor with basal cell carcinoma.

The CDR3 DNA sequence: TGTGCCAGCAGCTTAGGGGCGGGGTTCCATGAAAAACTGTTTTTT. Amino acid sequence: CASSLGAGFHEKLFF. The chain is built from TRBV7-8 and TRBJ1-4, with D uncertain. The CDR3 extends over 15 amino acids. Trimming pared 1 base from V and 6 bases from J, leaving 12 bases between. Germline V gene lookup returns CDR1 SGHVS and CDR2 FQNEAQ.